This T cell receptor (beta chain) was identified during a study of blood T cells in healthy people across ages. Next came a second PCR, run for roughly 6 to 11 cycles, which used a sample-barcoded 5' primer along with a J-beta primer mix. TCRdb fed the 5' RACE reads into MiXCR, producing one record per CDR3 protein. The sample consists of 650,000 to 1,000,000 distinct CDR3 sequences, 35% to 40% of them appearing once. Samples had at least 7 million PBMCs isolated from them. This clonotype has only a few counts. CDR1 is LGHDT and CDR2 is YNNKEL in the germline V gene (reference sequence). CDR3 size: 13 residues. The ends lost 3 bases at V and 6 bases at J; junction bases unmatched: 3.

The chain has TRBV3-1 and TRBJ1-1; TRBD1 matches at 8 bases. The TCR was taken from a man aged 18 to 29 in good health. Source material: blood. This chain's CDR3 is CASSHGQGPEAFF. The CDR3 DNA reads TGTGCCAGCAGCCATGGACAGGGCCCTGAAGCTTTCTTT.